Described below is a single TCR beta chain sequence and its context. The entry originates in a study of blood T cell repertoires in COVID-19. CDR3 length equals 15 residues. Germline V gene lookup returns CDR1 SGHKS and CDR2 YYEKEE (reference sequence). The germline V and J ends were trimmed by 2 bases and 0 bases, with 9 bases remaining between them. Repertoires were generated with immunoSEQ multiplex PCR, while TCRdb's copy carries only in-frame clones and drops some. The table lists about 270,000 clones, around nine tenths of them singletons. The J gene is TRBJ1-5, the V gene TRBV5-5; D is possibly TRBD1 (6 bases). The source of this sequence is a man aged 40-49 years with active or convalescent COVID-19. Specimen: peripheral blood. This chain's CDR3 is CASSFRDTSNQPQHF. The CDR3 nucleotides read TGTGCCAGCAGCTTCCGGGACACTAGCAATCAGCCCCAGCATTTT.